The rows below give T cell receptor beta chains drawn from one sample of a study of blood T cell repertoires in COVID-19. Profiling relied on immunoSEQ multiplex PCR, and the TCRdb table lists in-frame clones only, not all of them. The sample includes about 210,000 clones, 65% to 90% of them seen just once. Sequenced sample: peripheral blood. The source of these receptors is a woman in her 70s with COVID-19, enrolled during active disease. The CDR3 runs from the conserved cysteine through the conserved F or W. The order of the fields is CDR3 DNA, CDR3 protein, D gene, clone size, J gene, V gene. A D gene is named only where the DNA matches it firmly. Expanded clones are given a class, and other clones once, few, many or no size at all.

TGTGCCAGCTCGCCCTCGGGACAGAACTATGGCTACACCTTC CASSPSGQNYGYTF TRBD1 . TRBJ1-2 TRBV18
TGTGCCAGCAGCCCCTTTCAGGTCTACGAGCAGTACTTC CASSPFQVYEQYF . . TRBJ2-7 TRBV5-6
TGTGCCACCAGTGATACCTCAGCAGGCTTGTCTAGCCATGGCTACACCTTC CATSDTSAGLSSHGYTF . . TRBJ1-2 TRBV24-1
TGTGCCAGCAGCTGGGGACAGGGGAACACTGAAGCTTTCTTT CASSWGQGNTEAFF TRBD1 . TRBJ1-1 TRBV5-4
TGCGCCAGCAGTGAGTCTTCCGGGAGGATTAACGGGGAGCTGTTTTTT CASSESSGRINGELFF TRBD2 once TRBJ2-2 TRBV10-2
TGTGCCAGCAGCTTATCGGTCGGGGGCACTGAAGCTTTCTTT CASSLSVGGTEAFF . . TRBJ1-1 TRBV11-2
TGTGCCAGCAGTTCCCACGGTTCGAACACTGAAGCTTTCTTT CASSSHGSNTEAFF . . TRBJ1-1 TRBV6-2/TRBV6-3
TGTGCCAGCAGTCGACAGGGTCTTGGCCAAAACACTGAAGCTTTCTTT CASSRQGLGQNTEAFF TRBD1 once TRBJ1-1 TRBV2
TGTGCCAGCAGCCGGACAGACATGAACACTGAAGCTTTCTTT CASSRTDMNTEAFF . few TRBJ1-1 TRBV13
TGTGCCAGCAGCTTGGTTACAGGGAACGCAGATACGCAGTATTTT CASSLVTGNADTQYF . . TRBJ2-3 TRBV5-6
TGTGCCTGGAGCGGTGGTGGGACAGGAGACCAGCCCCAGCATTTT CAWSGGGTGDQPQHF TRBD1 once TRBJ1-5 TRBV30
TGTGCCAGCAGCTTAGATACTAGCGGGAGCGCAGATACGCAGTATTTT CASSLDTSGSADTQYF TRBD2 . TRBJ2-3 TRBV11-3
TGTGCCAGCAGCTCGGGACTAAATGAAAAACTGTTTTTT CASSSGLNEKLFF . . TRBJ1-4 TRBV7-2
TGTGCCAGCAGTTTATCCGACAGGCTCGGGGAGCTGTTTTTT CASSLSDRLGELFF . few TRBJ2-2 TRBV27
TGTGCCAGCAGTTTAGATGGACAGGCGGTGCAGTACTTC CASSLDGQAVQYF TRBD1 once TRBJ2-7 TRBV12-3/TRBV12-4
TGTGCCAGCAGTGAGGTACTGAGCTCCTATAATTCACCCCTCCACTTT CASSEVLSSYNSPLHF . . TRBJ1-6 TRBV6-4
TGTGCCAGTCTTCCGGGGAACCACTATGGCTACACCTTC CASLPGNHYGYTF . . TRBJ1-2 TRBV6-5
TGTGCCAGCAGCCTTCGGGACAGGCTTTCTAACTATGGCTACACCTTC CASSLRDRLSNYGYTF TRBD1 . TRBJ1-2 TRBV3-1/TRBV3-2
TGTGCCAGCAGCCAATTCGGACAGGGGGCAGATGGCTACACCTTC CASSQFGQGADGYTF TRBD1 . TRBJ1-2 TRBV3-1/TRBV3-2
TGTGCCAGCAGCCTACAGGGAATCAATCAGCCCCAGCATTTT CASSLQGINQPQHF . . TRBJ1-5 TRBV14
TGTGCCAGTAGTAGGAGGGAGGCTGACCACGAGCAGTACTTC CASSRREADHEQYF . . TRBJ2-7 TRBV19
TGTGCCAGCAGCCACCAGGGGGCGAACTATGGCTACACCTTC CASSHQGANYGYTF TRBD1 . TRBJ1-2 TRBV3-1/TRBV3-2
TGTGCCAGCAGCCTAGGGGAGACAGGGGCAGAGACCCAGTACTTC CASSLGETGAETQYF TRBD1 . TRBJ2-5 TRBV5-8
TGTGCCAGCAGCGTAGACCCAGGGTTCGGTGGCTACACCTTC CASSVDPGFGGYTF . . TRBJ1-2 TRBV9
TGTGCCAGCAGCTTGGGCAGTACCTACGAGCAGTACTTC CASSLGSTYEQYF . . TRBJ2-7 TRBV7-8
TGTGCCAGCAGCCATACCGGGTGGACCTACGAGCAGTACTTC CASSHTGWTYEQYF . . TRBJ2-7 TRBV3-1/TRBV3-2
TGTGCCAGCAGCCACTCAGGACAGGACTCTGGGGCCAACGTCCTGACTTTC CASSHSGQDSGANVLTF TRBD1 few TRBJ2-6 TRBV7-9
TGTGCCAGCAGCCCCCGTTGGGGCGCAGCAGAGACCCAGTACTTC CASSPRWGAAETQYF . . TRBJ2-5 TRBV27
TGTGCCAGCAGCTCCGGCACTAGACAGGGGGAAGAGACCCAGTACTTC CASSSGTRQGEETQYF TRBD1 . TRBJ2-5 TRBV7-9
TGTGCCAGCAGCTACCTGACGGGGGGGCGGGTCTCAATTGGGCAGTTCTTC CASSYLTGGRVSIGQFF TRBD2 once TRBJ2-1 TRBV5-4
TGTGCCAGCAGCCCACGGACAGCCTTAAGGACTGAAGCTTTCTTT CASSPRTALRTEAFF . . TRBJ1-1 TRBV7-3
TGTGCCAGCAGCTTGGCTGGGCAGACACCAGTCGGCTACACCTTC CASSLAGQTPVGYTF . . TRBJ1-2 TRBV5-4
TGTGCCTGGAGCCACAGGGACACCGGGGAGCTGTTTTTT CAWSHRDTGELFF . . TRBJ2-2 TRBV30
TGTGCTAGTGGTTTGGTACTGGCGAACACCGGGGAGCTGTTTTTT CASGLVLANTGELFF . . TRBJ2-2 TRBV12-5
TGTGCCAGTAGGCTTGGGACAGGAACCTACGAGCAGTACTTC CASRLGTGTYEQYF TRBD1 . TRBJ2-7 TRBV19
TGTGCCAGCAGCAAAAGACTAGCGGGGGGGCCTAGCACAGATACGCAGTATTTT CASSKRLAGGPSTDTQYF TRBD2 . TRBJ2-3 TRBV5-4
TGTGCCAGGCGAGGTCCGCGGGGGTCGTATGAGCAGTTCTTC CARRGPRGSYEQFF TRBD2 . TRBJ2-1 TRBV24-1
TGTGCCAGCAGTTCCAGGGTCAACTATGGCTACACCTTC CASSSRVNYGYTF . . TRBJ1-2 TRBV12-3/TRBV12-4
TGTGCCATCAGTGACGGGACTTACGAGCAGTACTTC CAISDGTYEQYF . . TRBJ2-7 TRBV10-3
TGTGCCAGCAGTTACCGGGAGGGGGGTAAGAATGAGCAGTTCTTC CASSYREGGKNEQFF TRBD2 . TRBJ2-1 TRBV27
TGTGCCAGCAGCCAAAAGACAGGGGGCTTCGGCGGGGAGCTGTTTTTT CASSQKTGGFGGELFF TRBD1 . TRBJ2-2 TRBV3-1/TRBV3-2
TGCGCCAGCAGCCTGGACGGAGCCACCGGGGAGCTGTTTTTT CASSLDGATGELFF . . TRBJ2-2 TRBV5-1
TGTGCCAGCAGCTACTCAGGGGGCATGGGTACAGATACGCAGTATTTT CASSYSGGMGTDTQYF TRBD1 . TRBJ2-3 TRBV7-9
TGCGCCAGCAGCCAAGAGCCAGGGTCAGGGGGCATTAATGGCTACACCTTC CASSQEPGSGGINGYTF TRBD1 . TRBJ1-2 TRBV4-3
TGCAGTGCTAGTTTATTCGGGGAGACCCAGTACTTC CSASLFGETQYF . . TRBJ2-5 TRBV20-1